Below, 18 T cell receptor beta chains from the same sample are listed, as sequenced in a study of vaccination and CD4 T cells after COVID-19. The assay that was used to sequence DNA from cultured CD4+ T cells was the Oncomine TCR Beta short-read assay. Each CDR3 protein is one row after TCRdb ran MiXCR on the PCR reads. Among roughly 7,000 distinct CDR3 sequences listed, 20% to 25% were seen once. Specified treatment: approximately nine-day PBMC culture with coronavirus spike peptide pools or control peptides (ViraFEST assay). Investigators obtained the unexposed donor's CD4+ T cells before the COVID-19 pandemic (2011-2018). These TCRs are of unknown antigen specificity. The specimen sequenced was CD4+ T cells from blood, cultured in vitro. Receptors originate from a human donor in good health.

This clonotype was seen a few times. The chain couples TRBV19 to TRBJ1-1; D uncertain. Per germline, CDR1 LNHDA and CDR2 SQIVND (reference sequence). The CDR3 sequence is 12 residues long. Trimming stripped 3 bases from V and 6 bases from J, with 8 bases between. The CDR3 nucleotides read TGTGCCAGTAGTATGCTGGGATCTGAAGCTTTCTTT. Its translation: CASSMLGSEAFF.

V and J are TRBV5-1 and TRBJ1-1, with 7 bases fitting TRBD1. Germline lookup yields CDR1 SGHRS and CDR2 YFSETQ. The V gene end was trimmed by 2 bases and the J gene end by 7 bases; junction bases not matched to a gene: 2. The CDR3 totals 12 residues. The CDR3 protein is CASSFGDSEAFF. DNA of the CDR3: TGCGCCAGCAGCTTTGGGGACAGTGAAGCTTTCTTT.

There are a few counts of this clonotype. V is TRBV7-9 and J is TRBJ2-1; tentatively, D is TRBD2 (5 bases). The germline CDR1 and CDR2 sequences are SEHNR and FQNEAQ (reference sequence). V was cut by 4 bases and J by 5 bases, with 9 bases left in between. The CDR3 has 13 residues. This CDR3 reads CASSSPSNNEQFF. CDR3 DNA: TGTGCCAGCAGCTCCCCTAGCAACAATGAGCAGTTCTTC.

The CDR3 region has the DNA TGTGCCAGCAGTGAACGTGGGCCTAACTATGGCTACACCTTC. Protein product: CASSERGPNYGYTF. The rearrangement links TRBV25-1 to TRBJ1-2; D is uncertain. The CDR3 totals 14 residues. V was cut by 2 bases and J by 0 bases, with 7 bases left in between. From germline, CDR1 is MGHDK and CDR2 SYGVNS.

This chain connects TRBV7-9 to TRBJ2-5, with 11 bases matching TRBD1. Losses at the gene ends were 5 bases for V and 4 bases for J; bases not matched to a gene: 3. Germline V gene lookup returns CDR1 SEHNR and CDR2 FQNEAQ (reference sequence). CDR3 length: 14 amino acids. The CDR3 DNA follows: TGTGCCAGCAGCCCCGGGACAGGGGGAGAGACCCAGTACTTC. Residues: CASSPGTGGETQYF.

This clonotype occurred a few times. The chain carries TRBV18 and TRBJ1-1; D ambiguous. Per the germline V gene, CDR1 is KGHSH and CDR2 is LQKENI. V lost 2 bases, J lost 0 bases, and 7 bases lay in between. The CDR3 has 14 residues. CDR3 nucleotide sequence: TGTGCCAGCTCACCAGAGGTGGTGAACACTGAAGCTTTCTTT. This encodes CASSPEVVNTEAFF.

The rearrangement joins TRBV19 to TRBJ2-3; the D gene is possibly TRBD1 (6 bases). The germline V gene encodes CDR1 LNHDA and CDR2 SQIVND (reference sequence). This CDR3 has 18 amino acids. Trimming stripped 4 bases from V and 4 bases from J, with 24 bases between. CDR3 region: CASSTPPQGIRRSDTQYF. The CDR3 coding sequence is TGTGCCAGTAGTACCCCCCCTCAGGGGATAAGAAGATCAGATACGCAGTATTTT.

A few counts support this clonotype. The rearrangement links TRBV25-1 to TRBJ1-1, with 8 positions matching TRBD1. Losses at the gene ends were 4 bases for V and 5 bases for J; bases not matched to a gene: 3. The CDR3 has 13 residues. Germline-derived CDR1 and CDR2 are MGHDK and SYGVNS. DNA of the CDR3: TGTGCCAGCAGTGGACAGGGGAGGACTGAAGCTTTCTTT. This sequence encodes CASSGQGRTEAFF. The whole variable domain, remainder taken from reference TRBV25-1 and TRBJ1-1, is EADIYQTPRYLVIGTGKKITLECSQTMGHDKMYWYQQDPGMELHLIHYSYGVNSTEKGDLSSESTVSRIRTEHFPLTLESARPSHTSQYLCASSGQGRTEAFFGQGTRLTVV.

This sequence joins TRBV11-3 and TRBJ2-1; 8 bases match TRBD2. This CDR3 comprises 14 residues. V was clipped by 5 bases and J by 8 bases; unmatched bases: 8. Germline loops: CDR1 SGHNT, CDR2 YENEEA. CDR3 amino acids: CASSPGGGAYEQFF. The CDR3 DNA reads as TGTGCCAGCAGCCCCGGGGGGGGGGCCTATGAGCAGTTCTTC.

The rearrangement links TRBV6-1 to TRBJ2-5; 12 nucleotides line up with TRBD2. Looked up from germline, CDR1 is MNHNS and CDR2 is SASEGT. With 5 bases clipped from V and 5 bases from J, the junction kept 9 bases outside the gene matches. The CDR3 has 16 amino acids. CDR3 sequence (DNA): TGTGCCAGCAGTCGCGTACTAGCGGGGGGTGGGGAGACCCAGTACTTC. It yields the protein CASSRVLAGGGETQYF.

A few counts support this clonotype. The chain carries TRBV10-1 and TRBJ2-3; TRBD2 matches 8 bases. CDR3 length: 15 residues. Germline loops: CDR1 WNHNN, CDR2 SYGVQD (reference sequence). V was pared by 0 bases and J by 4 bases, with 3 bases of the junction left unmatched. The CDR3 DNA reads TGCGCCAGCAGTGAGTCCGGGGGGGCCTCAGATACGCAGTATTTT. Translated, it gives CASSESGGASDTQYF.

This clonotype was seen a few times. The J gene is TRBJ1-1, the V gene TRBV6-1, with TRBD1 matching 7 bases. The CDR3 is made up of 16 amino acids. CDR1 and CDR2 from the germline V gene are MNHNS and SASEGT. V shed 0 bases, J shed 1 base, and the junction held 5 bases outside the gene matches. The CDR3: CASSEARWTGNTEAFF. The CDR3 bases are TGTGCCAGCAGTGAAGCGCGATGGACAGGGAACACTGAAGCTTTCTTT.

The sample holds a few counts of this clonotype. The chain employs TRBV7-6 and TRBJ1-2; 7 bases fit TRBD1. The CDR3 is 17 residues long. Germline V CDR1 and CDR2: SGHVS, FNYEAQ. The V gene end was trimmed by 1 base and the J gene end by 8 bases; junction bases not matched to a gene: 16. For the CDR3, the DNA is TGTGCCAGCAGCTTAGACTCATCATCCGACAGGGTGGGGGGCTACACCTTC. Encoded protein: CASSLDSSSDRVGGYTF.

This chain links TRBV19 with TRBJ2-5, with 8 bases aligning to TRBD2. The CDR3 runs to 14 residues. Trimming took 1 base from V and 5 from J; bases not matched to a gene: 3. CDR1 is LNHDA, CDR2 SQIVND, per germline (reference sequence). CDR3 DNA: TGTGCCAGTAGTATAGCGGGGGGGTCGGAGACCCAGTACTTC. It translates to CASSIAGGSETQYF. Drawing the rest from reference TRBV19 and TRBJ2-5, the complete variable domain is DGGITQSPKYLFRKEGQNVTLSCEQNLNHDAMYWYRQDPGQGLRLIYYSQIVNDFQKGDIAEGYSVSREKKESFPLTVTSAQKNPTAFYLCASSIAGGSETQYFGPGTRLLVL.

The gene calls are TRBV27 and TRBJ1-6; D call uncertain. The V end was cut by 6 bases, the J end by 5 bases, with 5 bases between. CDR1 MNHEY and CDR2 SMNVEV come from the germline V gene (reference sequence). The CDR3 is made up of 12 amino acids. The chain's CDR3 is CASRENNSPLHF. Here the CDR3 DNA reads TGTGCCAGCAGGGAAAATAATTCACCCCTCCACTTT.

The chain employs TRBV12-3 or TRBV12-4 and TRBJ1-1, with D possibly matching TRBD1 (5 bases). V was shortened by 8 bases and J by 6 bases, with 13 bases between the two germline ends. The CDR3 runs 12 residues. CDR3 amino acids: CASGSGTPEAFF. Here the CDR3 DNA reads TGTGCCAGCGGGTCAGGGACCCCTGAAGCTTTCTTT.

This clonotype has more than one count but fewer than ten. The chain joins TRBV7-3 to TRBJ1-1, with TRBD1 identical over 8 bases. The CDR3 consists of 14 residues. CDR1 SGHTA and CDR2 FQGTGA come from the germline V gene. V gave up 5 bases and J gave up 1 base; unmatched junction bases: 3. The CDR3 DNA follows: TGTGCCAGCAGCCTGGGACAGGCGAACACTGAAGCTTTCTTT. The encoded protein is CASSLGQANTEAFF.

The chain is built from TRBV10-3 and TRBJ2-7, with 8 bases aligning to TRBD1. Germline lookup yields CDR1 ENHRY and CDR2 SYGVKD. The J segment lost 5 bases and the V segment lost 8 bases, leaving 14 bases of the junction unmatched. This CDR3 has 15 amino acids. Here the CDR3 reads CAISVIGQGFHEQYF. CDR3 bases: TGTGCCATCTCGGTTATCGGACAGGGCTTTCACGAGCAGTACTTC.